These 31 T cell receptor beta chains originate from one sample sequenced in a study of radiotherapy plus CTLA-4 blockade in lung cancer. Sequenced by immunoSEQ multiplex PCR; TCRdb stores in-frame clones only, minus some. The sample contains 40,000 to 50,000 clones, about 70% of which appear only once. Specimen: peripheral blood, collected from a patient treated with radiotherapy plus ipilimumab. The receptors stem from a human donor with non-small cell lung cancer who had stable disease on radiotherapy plus ipilimumab.

The sample holds a few counts of this clone. In nucleotides, the CDR3 is TGTGCCAGCAGTAGACAGGGAATTGGCTACACCTTC. Translating gives CASSRQGIGYTF. The V gene is TRBV6-5, the J gene TRBJ1-2; 7 bases line up with TRBD1. Germline-derived CDR1 and CDR2 are MNHEY and SVGAGI. The V and J ends lost 5 bases and 7 bases, in that order; junction bases with no gene match: 4. The CDR3 consists of 12 residues.

This clone was seen just once. V gene TRBV28 combines with J gene TRBJ2-7, with TRBD1 matching 7 bases. Germline lookup yields CDR1 MDHEN and CDR2 SYDVKM. The CDR3 contains 13 residues. The V gene end was trimmed by 10 bases and the J gene end by 1 base; junction bases not matched to a gene: 7. The CDR3 is CATDRALSYEQYF. The CDR3 DNA sequence: TGTGCCACCGACAGGGCGCTATCCTACGAGCAGTACTTC.

This clone was counted only a few times. The V and J genes are TRBV9 and TRBJ1-2; TRBD1 agrees at 9 bases. The CDR3 loop spans 14 amino acids. Germline CDR1 is SGDLS and CDR2 is YYNGEE. J was trimmed by 6 bases and V by 2 bases; bases with no gene match: 5. The DNA for the CDR3 is TGTGCCAGCAGCGTTGTGGGACAGGGAGATGGCTACACCTTC. Encoded protein: CASSVVGQGDGYTF.

V usage is TRBV7-6 and J usage is TRBJ2-1; D gene unclear. Germline loops: CDR1 SGHVS, CDR2 FNYEAQ. CDR3 length equals 15 residues. Trimming took 4 bases from V and 9 from J, leaving 19 bases between them. CDR3 DNA sequence: TGTGCCAGCAGCTCACAAGAAAGACTCGTGGGTGAGCAGTTCTTC. This encodes CASSSQERLVGEQFF.

Only one count was recorded for this clone. This chain connects TRBV10-3 to TRBJ2-3; 9 positions match TRBD2. Germline CDR1 reads ENHRY; CDR2 reads SYGVKD. The length of the CDR3 is 16 residues. V shed 8 bases, J shed 1 base, and the junction held 10 bases outside the gene matches. The CDR3 loop reads CAISGISGGGTDTQYF. DNA for the CDR3: TGTGCCATCTCGGGAATTAGCGGGGGAGGCACAGATACGCAGTATTTT.

The chain recombines TRBV2 with TRBJ1-5, with 8 bases fitting TRBD1. Per germline, CDR1 SNHLY and CDR2 FYNNEI. Trimming took 5 bases from V and 0 from J; bases not matched to a gene: 3. The CDR3 is 15 amino acids. CDR3 region: CASSRQGNSNQPQHF. The CDR3 DNA reads TGTGCCAGCAGTAGACAGGGGAATAGCAATCAGCCCCAGCATTTT.

This chain joins TRBV27 and TRBJ2-5; 7 positions match TRBD1. The CDR3 covers 13 residues. Trimming cost V 3 bases and J 13 bases; bases outside gene matches: 11. Germline V lookup: CDR1 MNHEY, CDR2 SMNVEV (reference sequence). The CDR3 spells CASSFTSRDSSYF. The CDR3 DNA follows: TGTGCCAGCAGTTTTACCAGTCGGGACAGTTCGTACTTC.

The chain uses TRBV7-2 and TRBJ1-6; TRBD1 agrees at 8 bases. The germline CDR1 and CDR2 sequences are SGHTA and FQGNSA. The V gene end was trimmed by 3 bases and the J gene end by 7 bases; junction bases not matched to a gene: 2. The CDR3 covers 14 residues. Written as DNA, the CDR3 is TGTGCCAGCAGCTTCGACAGGGGAAATTCACCCCTCCACTTT. Translated: CASSFDRGNSPLHF.

This clone was seen a handful of times. The chain joins TRBV5-1 to TRBJ1-2, with 10 bases lining up with TRBD1. The CDR3 sequence is 16 residues long. Germline V gene sequence: CDR1 SGHRS, CDR2 YFSETQ. After removal of 1 base from V and 0 bases from J, the junction contained 3 bases not matched to a gene. Here the CDR3 DNA reads TGCGCCAGCAGCTTGTCAGGACAGGGGGCTAACTATGGCTACACCTTC. Protein product: CASSLSGQGANYGYTF.

V is TRBV6-5 and J is TRBJ1-4; tentative D call: TRBD1 (5 bases). Trimming removed 1 base at V and 15 bases at J, with 15 bases between. The length of the CDR3 is 13 residues. The V gene's germline CDR1 is MNHEY and CDR2 SVGAGI. DNA of the CDR3: TGTGCCAGCAGTTACTATCAAGGGGCGATTTTGTTTTTT. Its translation is CASSYYQGAILFF.

The chain joins TRBV7-9 to TRBJ2-3, with D possibly being TRBD1 (6 bases). CDR3 length: 16 amino acids. Germline V CDR1 and CDR2: SEHNR, FQNEAQ (reference sequence). Trimming removed 5 bases at V and 5 bases at J, with 20 bases between. This chain's CDR3 is CASSLTGTNPGDTQYF. In DNA, the CDR3 is TGTGCCAGCAGCCTCACCGGGACAAACCCGGGAGATACGCAGTATTTT.

This sequence joins TRBV7-3 and TRBJ2-4, with TRBD1 matching 7 bases. The CDR3 sequence is 13 residues long. V gave up 2 bases and J gave up 11 bases; unmatched junction bases: 6. The germline CDR1 and CDR2 sequences are SGHTA and FQGTGA. CDR3 amino acids: CASSLGPDRVQYF. The CDR3 nucleotides read TGTGCCAGCAGCTTAGGACCCGACAGGGTTCAGTACTTC. Using reference TRBV7-3 and TRBJ2-4 for the parts outside the CDR3, the full variable domain is GAGVSQTPSNKVTEKGKYVELRCDPISGHTALYWYRQSLGQGPEFLIYFQGTGAADDSGLPNDRFFAVRPEGSVSTLKIQRTERGDSAVYLCASSLGPDRVQYFGAGTRLSVL.

This clone was seen just once. The rearrangement uses TRBV5-1 and TRBJ2-5; TRBD2 matches at 14 bases. J lost 2 bases, V lost 0 bases, and 0 bases had no gene match. The CDR3 covers 16 residues. Germline V gene data show CDR1 as SGHRS and CDR2 as YFSETQ. DNA for the CDR3: TGCGCCAGCAGCTTGGGACTAGCGGGGGGGCAAGAGACCCAGTACTTC. Protein product: CASSLGLAGGQETQYF.

This clone was seen only a few times. V usage is TRBV6-5 and J usage is TRBJ1-2; 7 nucleotides align to TRBD1. CDR3 length equals 14 residues. V shed 5 bases, J shed 6 bases, and the junction held 9 bases outside the gene matches. Germline V CDR1 and CDR2: MNHEY, SVGAGI. This chain's CDR3 is CASSGLQGRNGYTF. The CDR3 DNA reads as TGTGCCAGCAGTGGCCTACAGGGGCGAAATGGCTACACCTTC.

V gene TRBV6-5 combines with J gene TRBJ1-2; TRBD1 agrees at 12 bases. This CDR3 comprises 16 residues. V lost 2 bases and J lost 7; bases outside the gene matches: 8. Germline V gene sequence: CDR1 MNHEY, CDR2 SVGAGI. The CDR3 DNA reads TGTGCCAGCAGTTACGGGGTGGGGGACAGGGGGCCTGGCTACACCTTC. Amino acid sequence: CASSYGVGDRGPGYTF.

V is TRBV5-1 and J is TRBJ2-1; perhaps TRBD1 as D (6 bases). The length of the CDR3 is 15 residues. V was cut by 4 bases and J by 0 bases, with 11 bases left in between. Germline lookup yields CDR1 SGHRS and CDR2 YFSETQ. The CDR3, as DNA: TGCGCCAGCAGCCGGACAGACGGCTCCTACAATGAGCAGTTCTTC. This sequence encodes CASSRTDGSYNEQFF.

This clone was counted ten times or more. This chain links TRBV6-6 with TRBJ2-7, with D hard to call. V shed 8 bases and J shed 0 bases, with 11 bases lying between them. The CDR3 loop spans 13 amino acids. In germline, CDR1 is MNHNY, CDR2 SVGAGI (reference sequence). CDR3: CASLFGDSYEQYF. For the CDR3, the DNA is TGTGCCAGCTTATTTGGAGACTCCTACGAGCAGTACTTC.

Comments on this clone: Other DNA sequences of this sample code for an identical CDR3. The chain recombines TRBV6-6 with TRBJ1-1; D perhaps matches TRBD1 (5 bases). CDR1 is MNHNY, CDR2 SVGAGI, per germline (reference sequence). V was cut by 6 bases and J by 8 bases, with 10 bases left in between. The CDR3 runs to 11 residues. Here the CDR3 DNA reads TGTGCCAGCAGATTGAGACAGGAAGCTTTCTTT. It specifies CASRLRQEAFF.

The chain is built from TRBV2 and TRBJ1-1; D call uncertain. V lost 10 bases, J lost 1 base, and 13 bases lay in between. Germline assignment: CDR1 SNHLY and CDR2 FYNNEI. This CDR3 has 13 amino acids. The CDR3 reads CATQAGGNTEAFF. The CDR3 region has the DNA TGTGCCACCCAGGCAGGTGGGAACACTGAAGCTTTCTTT. Full variable domain (rest looked up from reference TRBV2 and TRBJ1-1): EPEVTQTPSHQVTQMGQEVILRCVPISNHLYFYWYRQILGQKVEFLVSFYNNEISEKSEIFDDQFSVERPDGSNFTLKIRSTKLEDSAMYFCATQAGGNTEAFFGQGTRLTVV.

The rearrangement joins TRBV28 to TRBJ1-4, with 8 positions matching TRBD1. V lost 6 bases to trimming and J lost 8 bases; unmatched junction nucleotides: 8. The CDR3 extends over 14 amino acids. The germline CDR1 and CDR2 sequences are MDHEN and SYDVKM. CDR3 DNA sequence: TGTGCCAGCAGCCGGACAGGGCTAACAGAAAAACTGTTTTTT. The encoded protein is CASSRTGLTEKLFF.

The J gene is TRBJ1-5, the V gene TRBV23-1; TRBD1 might be the D (6 bases). TRBV23-1 is labeled an ORF, and its function is uncertain. This CDR3 region has 18 residues. The V end was cut by 4 bases, the J end by 3 bases, with 22 bases between. In DNA form, the CDR3 reads TGCGCCAGCAGTCCCCCCCTTCCGCGACAGGAGAACAATCAGCCCCAGCATTTT. Its protein product is CASSPPLPRQENNQPQHF.

V is TRBV7-3 and J is TRBJ2-5; 9 bases fit TRBD2. The germline V gene encodes CDR1 SGHTA and CDR2 FQGTGA. Losses at the gene ends were 4 bases for V and 5 bases for J; bases not matched to a gene: 2. The length of the CDR3 is 13 residues. CDR3 protein: CASSSSGVETQYF. CDR3 DNA sequence: TGTGCCAGCAGCTCTAGCGGGGTGGAGACCCAGTACTTC.

The genes are TRBV2 and TRBJ1-2; D unresolved. CDR3 length: 12 amino acids. The ends were cut back, 8 bases at V and 5 bases at J, with 12 bases in the middle. Looked up from germline, CDR1 is SNHLY and CDR2 is FYNNEI. In DNA, the CDR3 is TGTGCCAGCCGTTGGACTCTATATGGCTACACCTTC. Its translation: CASRWTLYGYTF.

This chain joins TRBV5-4 and TRBJ1-2, with D perhaps TRBD1 (5 bases). Trimming took off 0 bases at V and 5 bases at J, with 14 bases between the two ends. This CDR3 has 15 residues. Germline V gene data show CDR1 as SGHNT and CDR2 as YYREEE (reference sequence). The CDR3, as DNA: TGTGCCAGCAGCTTGGCCGGCGAAGGGGTATATGGCTACACCTTC. Protein product: CASSLAGEGVYGYTF.

This clone was observed once. CDR3 region: CASSFRGATNTEAFF. The CDR3 coding sequence is TGCGCCAGCAGCTTTAGGGGCGCGACGAACACTGAAGCTTTCTTT. J is TRBJ1-1 and V is TRBV5-1, with TRBD1 as a possible D gene (5 bases). Trimming removed 2 bases at V and 1 base at J, with 12 bases between. Germline V CDR1 and CDR2: SGHRS, YFSETQ. The CDR3 spans 15 residues. Combining the CDR3 with reference TRBV5-1 and TRBJ1-1 gives the whole variable domain KAGVTQTPRYLIKTRGQQVTLSCSPISGHRSVSWYQQTPGQGLQFLFEYFSETQRNKGNFPGRFSGRQFSNSRSEMNVSTLELGDSALYLCASSFRGATNTEAFFGQGTRLTVV.

The CDR3 reads CANRYYPGVATDTQYF. Here the CDR3 DNA reads TGTGCCAACCGATATTACCCCGGGGTGGCGACAGATACGCAGTATTTT. V and J are TRBV9 and TRBJ2-3, with D perhaps matching TRBD2 (5 bases). Looked up from germline, CDR1 is SGDLS and CDR2 is YYNGEE. The CDR3 runs to 16 residues. The V end was cut by 9 bases, the J end by 3 bases, with 23 bases between.

V usage is TRBV7-2 and J usage is TRBJ2-3; TRBD2 matches at 14 bases. Germline CDR1 SGHTA, CDR2 FQGNSA. V dropped 1 base and J dropped 4; count of bases not matched to a gene: 4. The CDR3 totals 17 residues. CDR3 residues: CASSLGGLAGGPDTQYF. In DNA, the CDR3 is TGTGCCAGCAGCTTAGGTGGACTAGCGGGGGGCCCAGATACGCAGTATTTT.

This clone was detected only a few times. The J gene is TRBJ1-2, the V gene TRBV4-1, with a possible D match to TRBD1 (6 bases). Germline V gene lookup returns CDR1 MGHRA and CDR2 YSYEKL. The CDR3 is 13 residues long. V lost 5 bases to trimming and J lost 6 bases, with 13 bases between them. CDR3 DNA sequence: TGCGCCAGCAGCAGCCGGACAGCGGATGGCTACACCTTC. It is translated as CASSSRTADGYTF.

This clone was counted between two and nine times. The chain recombines TRBV13 with TRBJ2-5, with D possibly being TRBD2 (6 bases). V gave up 4 bases and J gave up 6 bases, with 15 bases separating them. Germline V gene data show CDR1 as PRHDT and CDR2 as FYEKMQ (reference sequence). The CDR3 has 14 amino acids. DNA for the CDR3: TGTGCCAGCAGCTCCCTTGAGGGCGGGAAGACCCAGTACTTC. Protein: CASSSLEGGKTQYF.

The genes are TRBV30 and TRBJ2-2, with D possibly TRBD2 on 5 matching bases. Germline V CDR1 and CDR2: GTSNPN, SVGIG (reference sequence). This CDR3 comprises 15 residues. Trimming left V 2 bases short and J 4 bases short, with 14 bases between. CDR3 nucleotide sequence: TGTGCCTGGAGTCGTGGGCGCCGGGGCACCGGGGAGCTGTTTTTT. Translated: CAWSRGRRGTGELFF.

This sequence joins TRBV12-5 and TRBJ2-7, with a possible D match to TRBD2 (6 bases). The CDR3 sequence is 13 residues long. Germline CDR1 LGHNT, CDR2 FRNRAP. Deletions cut 2 bases from V and 7 bases from J, with 12 bases between. CDR3 residues: CASGLTFRGEQYF. CDR3 DNA: TGTGCTAGTGGTTTGACCTTTCGGGGGGAGCAGTACTTC.